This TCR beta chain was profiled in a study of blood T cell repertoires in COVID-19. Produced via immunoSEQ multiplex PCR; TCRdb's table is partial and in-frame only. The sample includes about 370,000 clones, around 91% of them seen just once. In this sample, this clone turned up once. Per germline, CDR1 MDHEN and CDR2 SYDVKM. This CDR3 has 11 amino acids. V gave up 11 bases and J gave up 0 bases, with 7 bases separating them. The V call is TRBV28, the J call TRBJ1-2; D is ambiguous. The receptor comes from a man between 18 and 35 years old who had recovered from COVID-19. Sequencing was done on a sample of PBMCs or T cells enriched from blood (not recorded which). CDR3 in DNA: TGTGCCGCGGTAGCTAACTATGGCTACACCTTC. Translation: CAAVANYGYTF.